The clone carrying this TCR beta chain was seen only a few times. What it binds is not known. This specimen belongs to a study of cytomegalovirus exposure and HLA in healthy donors. Study-level points and caveats: Sequencing likely caused a cluster of highly shared sequence variants.

Researchers ran the PCR with 60 Vbeta and 13 Jbeta primers. Data came from immunoSEQ multiplex PCR; TCRdb stores just in-frame clones and leaves some out. The sample consists of tens of thousands of clones, under 75% of them appearing once. The specimen was PBMCs. This sequence originates from a human donor in good health.

The CDR3 DNA is TGTGCCAGTAGTACTACAGGGGCTGGAAACACCATATATTTT. Amino acid sequence: CASSTTGAGNTIYF. The rearrangement uses TRBV19 and TRBJ1-3, with TRBD1 identical over 7 bases. The length of the CDR3 is 14 residues. Germline V gene sequence: CDR1 LNHDA, CDR2 SQIVND (reference sequence). V was clipped by 4 bases and J by 2 bases; unmatched bases: 2.